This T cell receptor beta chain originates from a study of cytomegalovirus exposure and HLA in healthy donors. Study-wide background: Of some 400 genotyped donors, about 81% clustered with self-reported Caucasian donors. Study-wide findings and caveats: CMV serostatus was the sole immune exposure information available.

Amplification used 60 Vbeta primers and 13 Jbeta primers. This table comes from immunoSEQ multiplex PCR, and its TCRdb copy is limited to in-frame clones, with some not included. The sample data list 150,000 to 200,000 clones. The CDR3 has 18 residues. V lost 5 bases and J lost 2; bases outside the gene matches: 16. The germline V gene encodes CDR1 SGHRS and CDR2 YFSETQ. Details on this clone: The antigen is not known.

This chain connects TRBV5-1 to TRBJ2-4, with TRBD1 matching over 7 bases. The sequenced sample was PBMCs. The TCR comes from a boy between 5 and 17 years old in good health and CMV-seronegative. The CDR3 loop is CASRETGEISLTKNIQYF. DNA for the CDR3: TGCGCCAGCAGGGAAACAGGGGAAATCTCTCTAACCAAAAACATTCAGTACTTC.